Here is one T cell receptor (beta chain) with its context. The antigen is not known. Sequencing was performed with immunoSEQ multiplex PCR; in TCRdb, only in-frame clones are kept and a portion is missing. The sample holds 140,000 to 150,000 clones, about 92% seen once. The data were taken from a study of T cell responses to AZD1222 COVID-19 vaccine. General study points: Most donors were white British, females outnumbered males, and clonal diversity was possibly underestimated. Two AZD1222 administrations were followed by greater Spike-specific TCR breadth and depth.

Per germline, CDR1 LGHNA and CDR2 YSLEER. This CDR3 has 16 amino acids. Trimming removed 1 base from V and 4 bases from J; junction bases left unmatched: 6. The specimen comprised peripheral blood, sampled on day 0 of AZD1222 vaccination. The gene calls are TRBV4-3 and TRBJ2-3; 9 positions match TRBD2. The sequence derives from an adult in good health. CDR3 sequence (DNA): TGCGCCAGCAGCCAAGCGGCTAGCGGGGCCCCAGATACGCAGTATTTT. Translating gives CASSQAASGAPDTQYF.